One and the same sample provided the 2 T cell receptor beta chains below, sequenced in a study of T cell repertoires in cytomegalovirus infection. TCRdb used MiXCR to reprocess the reads, holding one entry per CDR3 protein. The table has approximately 300,000 distinct CDR3 sequences, approximately 32% seen once. Their antigens are not known. The input for sequencing was cultured PBMCs, taken from culture after CMV antigen stimulation. The source is a human donor in good health (CMV status not recorded). Some clones in this sample may be carry-over from other donors' samples.

In DNA form, the CDR3 reads TGCAGTGCTAGTTTGATGACAGGGGAGTATGGCTACACCTTC. Its translation: CSASLMTGEYGYTF. This chain links TRBV20-1 with TRBJ1-2, with 8 bases that match TRBD1. CDR3 length: 14 residues. V was pared by 3 bases and J by 5 bases, with 8 bases of the junction left unmatched. Looked up from germline, CDR1 is DFQATT and CDR2 is SNEGSKA (reference sequence).

The J gene is TRBJ2-3, the V gene TRBV27; D is perhaps TRBD1 (5 bases). Germline CDR1 MNHEY, CDR2 SMNVEV (reference sequence). This CDR3 has 12 amino acids. V lost 6 bases and J 5 bases, leaving 9 bases between the germline ends. CDR3 DNA: TGTGCCAGCAGCTTTAGGGGAGATACGCAGTATTTT. This translates into CASSFRGDTQYF.